The 30 T cell receptor beta chains reported below all come from one sample, sequenced in a study of beta chain features in type 1 diabetes. Expressed TCRB transcripts were sequenced, since all the RNA that had been isolated was reverse transcribed. TCRdb's table, derived via immunoSEQ multiplex PCR, lists solely in-frame clones and lacks some. The sample lists roughly 140,000 clones; roughly 10% were seen once. The sample taken for sequencing was central memory CD4+ T cells from blood. Source of these receptors: a man between 18 and 35 years old in good health.

This sequence joins TRBV30 and TRBJ1-1; D may be TRBD1 (5 bases). CDR1 and CDR2 (germline): GTSNPN, SVGIG (reference sequence). The CDR3 is 15 amino acids. V was trimmed by 2 bases and J by 0 bases, leaving 13 bases between them. CDR3: CAWSPGTLMNTEAFF. The CDR3 DNA is TGTGCCTGGAGTCCCGGGACTCTAATGAACACTGAAGCTTTCTTT.

This chain joins TRBV9 and TRBJ2-3; TRBD1 might be the D (5 bases). CDR1 SGDLS and CDR2 YYNGEE come from the germline V gene. The CDR3 consists of 15 residues. Trimming removed 0 bases at V and 1 base at J, with 9 bases between. The CDR3 reads CASSVVGVGTDTQYF. In nucleotides, the CDR3 is TGTGCCAGCAGCGTAGTAGGGGTAGGCACAGATACGCAGTATTTT.

The DNA for the CDR3 is TGCAGCGCGACCTGGGCTAGCACAGATACGCAGTATTTT. It encodes CSATWASTDTQYF. The chain is built from TRBV29-1 and TRBJ2-3; D is undetermined. Germline V gene data show CDR1 as SQVTM and CDR2 as ANQGSEA. This CDR3 is built from 13 residues. V shed 7 bases and J shed 0 bases, with 11 bases lying between them.

The chain links TRBV7-3 to TRBJ2-1; tentatively, D is TRBD2 (5 bases). The length of the CDR3 is 14 residues. Germline V gene lookup returns CDR1 SGHTA and CDR2 FQGTGA. V was shortened by 3 bases and J by 4 bases, with 10 bases between the two germline ends. CDR3 bases: TGTGCCAGCAGCTTGGCGGGCTCTTACAATGAGCAGTTCTTC. Amino acids: CASSLAGSYNEQFF.

The chain uses TRBV15 and TRBJ2-5, with a weak D call TRBD2 (5 bases). The CDR3 spans 19 residues. Germline values: CDR1 LNHNV, CDR2 YYDKDF (reference sequence). The V end was cut by 4 bases, the J end by 4 bases, with 28 bases between. The DNA for the CDR3 is TGTGCCACCAGCAAGTCAGGATTACGACTCTCGAGGGCGGCAGAGACCCAGTACTTC. It encodes CATSKSGLRLSRAAETQYF.

This rearrangement joins TRBV18 to TRBJ1-1; D is unresolved. The CDR3 has 13 amino acids. Trimming left V 3 bases short and J 4 bases short, with 9 bases between. Germline V gene lookup returns CDR1 KGHSH and CDR2 LQKENI. The CDR3, as DNA: TGTGCCAGCTCACCCATTGTTCGCACTGAAGCTTTCTTT. This translates into CASSPIVRTEAFF.

The J gene is TRBJ2-7, the V gene TRBV25-1, with 9 bases lining up with TRBD1. The junction had 14 bases not matched to a gene; V was cut back by 9 bases and J by 2 bases. The CDR3 totals 16 residues. Looked up from germline, CDR1 is MGHDK and CDR2 is SYGVNS. The DNA of the CDR3 is TGTGCCAGAGACACACTCACAGGGGGCTTCACCTACGAGCAGTACTTC. The encoded protein is CARDTLTGGFTYEQYF.

This clone was picked up many times. The chain couples TRBV9 to TRBJ2-1; tentative D call: TRBD2 (7 bases). V was pared by 0 bases and J by 2 bases, with 21 bases between. Germline V CDR1 and CDR2: SGDLS, YYNGEE. There are 19 residues in the CDR3. The CDR3 is CASSVDRGGGRLTYNEQFF. The CDR3 DNA reads TGTGCCAGCAGCGTAGACCGGGGCGGGGGCCGCCTTACCTACAATGAGCAGTTCTTC.

This clone has just a few counts. The chain uses TRBV18 and TRBJ1-4; D is unclear. V lost 4 bases and J lost 3, with 12 bases in between. The CDR3 runs 15 residues. Germline V gene lookup returns CDR1 KGHSH and CDR2 LQKENI. The CDR3 loop is CASSLFDTSNEKLFF. The CDR3 region has the DNA TGTGCCAGCTCACTTTTCGACACTTCTAATGAAAAACTGTTTTTT.

The rearrangement links TRBV9 to TRBJ1-1; tentatively, D is TRBD1 (5 bases). The V gene lost 2 bases and the J gene lost 2 bases, with 10 bases spanning the gap. The CDR3 runs 14 residues. Germline CDR1 and CDR2: SGDLS and YYNGEE. The CDR3 sequence: CASSVRGANTEAFF. DNA for the CDR3: TGTGCCAGCAGCGTGCGTGGGGCCAACACTGAAGCTTTCTTT.

For this clone: The same CDR3 also results from other DNA sequences found in this sample. The chain has TRBV11-3 and TRBJ2-1; D is unclear. Germline lookup yields CDR1 SGHNT and CDR2 YENEEA. The CDR3 spans 17 residues. The V end was cut by 5 bases, the J end by 0 bases, with 17 bases between. CDR3 bases: TGTGCCAGCAGCCCCCGACTCACTTCAGGCTCCTACAATGAGCAGTTCTTC. This sequence encodes CASSPRLTSGSYNEQFF.

In this sample, this clone turned up a few times. The CDR3 coding sequence is TGTGCCAGTAGTACCCGCACAGAACGCTATGGCTACACCTTC. This encodes CASSTRTERYGYTF. This chain links TRBV19 with TRBJ1-2; unclear D gene. Trimming pared 4 bases from V and 4 bases from J, leaving 13 bases between. This CDR3 spans 14 amino acids. Germline V gene lookup returns CDR1 LNHDA and CDR2 SQIVND (reference sequence). The variable domain in full, with the rest retrieved from reference TRBV19 and TRBJ1-2, is DGGITQSPKYLFRKEGQNVTLSCEQNLNHDAMYWYRQDPGQGLRLIYYSQIVNDFQKGDIAEGYSVSREKKESFPLTVTSAQKNPTAFYLCASSTRTERYGYTFGSGTRLTVV.

The genes are TRBV30 and TRBJ1-4; D call uncertain. The V end was cut by 0 bases, the J end by 10 bases, with 9 bases between. The CDR3 spans 12 residues. Germline CDR1 and CDR2: GTSNPN and SVGIG (reference sequence). The CDR3 protein is CAWSVVWGKLFF. The CDR3 bases are TGTGCCTGGAGTGTTGTGTGGGGAAAACTGTTTTTT. Full variable domain (remainder filled in from reference TRBV30 and TRBJ1-4): SQTIHQWPATLVQPVGSPLSLECTVEGTSNPNLYWYRQAAGRGLQLLFYSVGIGQISSEVPQNLSASRPQDRQFILSSKKLLLSDSGFYLCAWSVVWGKLFFGSGTQLSVL.

This chain connects TRBV5-1 to TRBJ1-1; TRBD1 might be the D (5 bases). Germline-derived CDR1 and CDR2 are SGHRS and YFSETQ. This CDR3 contains 15 residues. Trimming left V 4 bases short and J 1 base short, with 14 bases between. The CDR3 here is CASSIWADRNTEAFF. DNA of the CDR3: TGCGCCAGCAGCATCTGGGCCGACAGGAACACTGAAGCTTTCTTT.

This clone was counted only a few times. The chain joins TRBV27 to TRBJ2-5, with 8 positions matching TRBD2. CDR1 and CDR2 (germline): MNHEY, SMNVEV (reference sequence). V shed 4 bases and J 10 bases; nucleotides not matched to a gene: 11. The CDR3 is made up of 14 amino acids. The CDR3 region has the DNA TGTGCCAGCAGTTCCGCGACACTCCGGGGGGGCCAGTACTTC. Protein sequence: CASSSATLRGGQYF.

The chain employs TRBV18 and TRBJ2-1, with 11 bases lining up with TRBD2. The germline CDR1 and CDR2 sequences are KGHSH and LQKENI. This CDR3 has 16 residues. The trim removed 6 bases at V and 8 bases at J, leaving 12 bases unmatched. Here the CDR3 reads CASSQPGLAAPHEQFF. The CDR3, as DNA: TGTGCCAGCTCCCAACCGGGACTAGCGGCCCCCCATGAGCAGTTCTTC.

There are many counts of this clone. The chain couples TRBV13 to TRBJ2-2; no firm D call. The V end was cut by 2 bases, the J end by 7 bases, with 5 bases between. CDR3 length equals 12 residues. Germline V gene data show CDR1 as PRHDT and CDR2 as FYEKMQ (reference sequence). The CDR3 protein is CASSLPGGELFF. The CDR3 DNA follows: TGTGCCAGCAGCTTACCCGGCGGGGAGCTGTTTTTT.

The chain carries TRBV11-2 and TRBJ1-6; D not resolved. V lost 1 base to trimming and J lost 7 bases, with 8 bases between them. This CDR3 has 14 residues. Looked up from germline, CDR1 is SGHAT and CDR2 is FQNNGV. CDR3 DNA: TGTGCCAGCAGCTTAGTTATTGGGAATTCACCCCTCCACTTT. As protein: CASSLVIGNSPLHF.

This clone was counted only a few times. This sequence joins TRBV20-1 and TRBJ2-1; D unclear. Germline values: CDR1 DFQATT, CDR2 SNEGSKA (reference sequence). CDR3 length: 11 residues. V shed 4 bases and J shed 4 bases, with 5 bases lying between them. Here the CDR3 reads CSAKAYNEQFF. In DNA, the CDR3 is TGCAGTGCTAAAGCTTACAATGAGCAGTTCTTC.

In this sample, this clone turned up a few times. The genes are TRBV29-1 and TRBJ2-7, with no clear D. Trimming cost V 5 bases and J 0 bases, with 8 bases left between them. Germline V gene sequence: CDR1 SQVTM, CDR2 ANQGSEA. The CDR3 totals 12 residues. The CDR3 DNA is TGCAGCGTTCTGGTAAGCTCCTACGAGCAGTACTTC. It translates to CSVLVSSYEQYF.

The chain has TRBV23-1 and TRBJ2-7, with D possibly matching TRBD1 (6 bases). TRBV23-1 is annotated as an ORF whose role is uncertain. The CDR3 is 17 residues long. V lost 0 bases and J lost 3, with 18 bases in between. The CDR3 region is CASSQSDSRQAIYEQYF. The CDR3 region has the DNA TGCGCCAGCAGTCAATCGGATTCGCGACAGGCGATCTACGAGCAGTACTTC.

J is TRBJ2-2 and V is TRBV28; D is possibly TRBD2 (5 bases). Between the trimmed V and J ends, which lost 8 bases and 7 bases, there was a span of 14 bases. This CDR3 contains 13 residues. The germline V gene encodes CDR1 MDHEN and CDR2 SYDVKM. CDR3 amino acids: CASGSWRSGELFF. CDR3 coding DNA: TGTGCCAGCGGATCATGGAGGAGCGGGGAGCTGTTTTTT.

There are a few counts of this clone. The chain employs TRBV7-2 and TRBJ2-7; possibly TRBD1 for D (6 bases). The CDR3 runs to 15 residues. Germline V gene sequence: CDR1 SGHTA, CDR2 FQGNSA. The germline V and J ends were trimmed by 1 base and 5 bases, with 15 bases remaining between them. The CDR3 sequence: CASSLETRGLNEQYF. Here the CDR3 DNA reads TGTGCCAGCAGCTTAGAAACCAGGGGCTTAAACGAGCAGTACTTC. Using reference TRBV7-2 and TRBJ2-7 for the parts outside the CDR3, the full variable domain is GAGVSQSPSNKVTEKGKDVELRCDPISGHTALYWYRQSLGQGLEFLIYFQGNSAPDKSGLPSDRFSAERTGGSVSTLTIQRTQQEDSAVYLCASSLETRGLNEQYFGPGTRLTVT.

This clone was picked up a small number of times. This sequence may be a read error, since a much larger clone differs from it by one base. The chain has TRBV27 and TRBJ2-7, with TRBD1 matching over 9 bases. This CDR3 spans 16 amino acids. Germline CDR1 is MNHEY and CDR2 is SMNVEV (reference sequence). The CDR3: CPISKTSGTGSHEQYF. The CDR3 DNA reads TGTCCCATCAGTAAGACCTCCGGGACAGGGTCCCACGAGCAGTACTTC.

This clone was counted a few times. CDR3 amino acids: CSWGANYGYTF. The CDR3, as DNA: TGCAGCTGGGGGGCTAACTATGGCTACACCTTC. This rearrangement joins TRBV20-1 to TRBJ1-2, with a possible D match to TRBD1 (5 bases). The CDR3 has 11 residues. CDR1 and CDR2 from the germline V gene are DFQATT and SNEGSKA (reference sequence).

This clone was seen a few times. The rearrangement joins TRBV7-6 to TRBJ2-3; D gene unclear. Per germline, CDR1 SGHVS and CDR2 FNYEAQ. Trimming took off 1 base at V and 5 bases at J, with 7 bases between the two ends. This CDR3 comprises 13 residues. The CDR3 coding sequence is TGTGCCAGCAGCTTAGTTACGAGAGATACGCAGTATTTT. It yields the protein CASSLVTRDTQYF.

The chain combines TRBV6-5 with TRBJ2-7; 8 nucleotides agree with TRBD1. CDR3 size: 14 residues. After removal of 7 bases from V and 2 bases from J, the junction contained 7 bases not matched to a gene. Germline CDR1 and CDR2: MNHEY and SVGAGI. CDR3 residues: CASTTWTGTYEQYF. CDR3 coding DNA: TGTGCCAGCACTACATGGACAGGGACCTACGAGCAGTACTTC.

The chain is built from TRBV9 and TRBJ2-5; 15 positions match TRBD2. J gave up 4 bases and V 3 bases, and 7 bases lay outside the gene matches. CDR1 and CDR2 from the germline V gene are SGDLS and YYNGEE. This CDR3 region has 17 residues. For the CDR3, the DNA is TGTGCCAGCAGCGGGCCCCCGGGACTAGCGGGAGGAGAGACCCAGTACTTC. This translates into CASSGPPGLAGGETQYF.

This clone came up a few times. The chain combines TRBV19 with TRBJ2-1; maybe TRBD2 (5 bases). The V end was cut by 11 bases, the J end by 3 bases, with 17 bases between. The germline V gene has CDR1 LNHDA and CDR2 SQIVND (reference sequence). The CDR3 totals 14 residues. The CDR3, as DNA: TGTGCCCCCCAGCGGACCAGCGACTACAATGAGCAGTTCTTC. It encodes CAPQRTSDYNEQFF.

The V call is TRBV6-5, the J call TRBJ1-6; 7 nucleotides line up with TRBD1. V dropped 2 bases and J dropped 7; count of bases not matched to a gene: 5. The germline gives CDR1 MNHEY, CDR2 SVGAGI. The CDR3 extends over 15 amino acids. CDR3 loop: CASSYDSRGNSPLHF. The CDR3 region has the DNA TGTGCCAGCAGTTACGACAGCAGGGGGAATTCACCCCTCCACTTT.